These 3 T cell receptor beta chains were all obtained from the same sample, sequenced in a study of T-cell reconstitution after alpha-beta-depleted transplantation in children. Unique molecular identifiers were used in preparing the TCRbeta library. TCRdb re-called the PCR reads with MiXCR, one entry per CDR3 protein. Of tens of thousands of distinct CDR3 sequences in the sample, 7% to 8% are singletons; the top ten hold more than 2.5%. The material sequenced was PBMCs from the stem cell graft donor, taken from the stem cell graft. Receptors were obtained from a human donor who donated a stem cell graft to a child with acute lymphoblastic leukemia.

The sample holds many counts of this clonotype. The CDR3 loop reads CASFGRDRVYEQYF. In DNA, the CDR3 is TGTGCCAGCTTCGGCCGGGACAGGGTATACGAGCAGTACTTC. This sequence joins TRBV28 and TRBJ2-7, with TRBD1 matching over 9 bases. Germline assignment: CDR1 MDHEN and CDR2 SYDVKM. The CDR3 is 14 amino acids. After removal of 8 bases from V and 4 bases from J, the junction contained 9 bases not matched to a gene.

The V call is TRBV28, the J call TRBJ2-2, with TRBD2 matching 10 bases. This CDR3 spans 15 amino acids. Per germline, CDR1 MDHEN and CDR2 SYDVKM. CDR3 amino acids: CAASGRAVSTGELFF. In DNA form, the CDR3 reads TGTGCAGCAAGCGGGAGGGCCGTGTCCACCGGGGAGCTGTTTTTT.

This clonotype has more than one count but fewer than ten. The V and J genes are TRBV12-3 or TRBV12-4 and TRBJ2-7; 10 bases are shared with TRBD1. The J segment lost 4 bases and the V segment lost 3 bases, leaving 3 bases of the junction unmatched. This CDR3 contains 14 residues. As DNA, the CDR3 is TGTGCCAGCAGTTTCGAGGACAGGGGGTACGAGCAGTACTTC. Translated: CASSFEDRGYEQYF.